The 5 T cell receptor beta chains listed next were all sequenced from one sample in a study of T cell repertoires in cytomegalovirus infection. Via MiXCR, TCRdb re-called the reads, giving one row per CDR3 protein. The sample contains approximately 730,000 distinct CDR3 sequences, almost 30% of which appear only once. No antigen has been identified for these receptors. The specimen comprised cultured CD8+ T cells from PBMCs, sampled from culture after CMV antigen stimulation. These receptor sequences come from a human donor in good health (CMV status not recorded). Some clones in this sample may be carry-over from other donors' samples.

This clonotype was observed at least ten times. The V call is TRBV11-3, the J call TRBJ2-2, with no clear D. This CDR3 region has 15 residues. Germline V gene data show CDR1 as SGHNT and CDR2 as YENEEA. With 1 base removed from V and 0 bases from J, the gap between germline ends came to 6 bases. CDR3 region: CASSLGRPNTGELFF. The CDR3 bases are TGTGCCAGCAGCTTAGGCAGGCCGAACACCGGGGAGCTGTTTTTT.

The chain uses TRBV27 and TRBJ2-1, with a weak D call TRBD2 (6 bases). V was cut by 2 bases and J by 3 bases, with 8 bases left in between. The CDR3 is made up of 14 amino acids. The germline V gene encodes CDR1 MNHEY and CDR2 SMNVEV (reference sequence). CDR3 in amino acids: CASSLLAIYNEQFF. CDR3 DNA sequence: TGTGCCAGCAGTTTACTAGCGATCTACAATGAGCAGTTCTTC.

The chain joins TRBV28 to TRBJ2-7, with TRBD1 matching 7 bases. Losses at the gene ends were 7 bases for V and 2 bases for J; bases not matched to a gene: 8. The germline CDR1 and CDR2 sequences are MDHEN and SYDVKM. The CDR3 spans 14 residues. Here the CDR3 reads CASTPPTGPYEQYF. CDR3 bases: TGTGCCAGCACCCCCCCGACAGGGCCCTACGAGCAGTACTTC.

This clonotype occurred a few times. CDR3 amino acids: CSVTSGGRGYYNEQFF. The CDR3 coding sequence is TGCAGTGTGACTAGCGGGGGCCGGGGTTACTACAATGAGCAGTTCTTC. This chain links TRBV20-1 with TRBJ2-1; 12 bases match TRBD2. The germline CDR1 and CDR2 sequences are DFQATT and SNEGSKA (reference sequence). CDR3 length: 16 amino acids. J gave up 3 bases and V 7 bases, and 10 bases lay outside the gene matches.

V and J are TRBV27 and TRBJ1-5; a possible D gene is TRBD1 (5 bases). V was cut by 5 bases and J by 7 bases, with 18 bases left in between. The CDR3 covers 15 residues. The germline V gene encodes CDR1 MNHEY and CDR2 SMNVEV (reference sequence). The CDR3 region has the DNA TGTGCCAGCAGTCCGCTGACAGCTGTATTCCAGCCCCAGCATTTT. Residues: CASSPLTAVFQPQHF.